This record looks at one T cell receptor (beta chain) sequence and its context. As every portion of the isolated RNA was reverse transcribed, the sequencing read expressed TCRB transcripts. The data were produced by immunoSEQ multiplex PCR, yet TCRdb's version contains in-frame clones alone and is incomplete. The sample comprises hundreds of thousands of clones, about 16% of which are singletons, and 0.09% to 0.095% rests with the top ten. The sample is drawn from a study of beta chain features in type 1 diabetes. The CDR3 length is 15 residues. Trimming removed 1 base from V and 2 bases from J, with 12 bases in between. The germline V gene encodes CDR1 SGHRS and CDR2 YFSETQ.

Sequencing used naive CD4+ T cells from blood. The gene calls are TRBV5-1 and TRBJ2-5; D is possibly TRBD2 (6 bases). The receptor comes from a man younger than 30 in good health. The CDR3: CASSLFSGPQETQYF. CDR3 nucleotides: TGCGCCAGCAGCTTGTTCAGCGGGCCTCAAGAGACCCAGTACTTC.